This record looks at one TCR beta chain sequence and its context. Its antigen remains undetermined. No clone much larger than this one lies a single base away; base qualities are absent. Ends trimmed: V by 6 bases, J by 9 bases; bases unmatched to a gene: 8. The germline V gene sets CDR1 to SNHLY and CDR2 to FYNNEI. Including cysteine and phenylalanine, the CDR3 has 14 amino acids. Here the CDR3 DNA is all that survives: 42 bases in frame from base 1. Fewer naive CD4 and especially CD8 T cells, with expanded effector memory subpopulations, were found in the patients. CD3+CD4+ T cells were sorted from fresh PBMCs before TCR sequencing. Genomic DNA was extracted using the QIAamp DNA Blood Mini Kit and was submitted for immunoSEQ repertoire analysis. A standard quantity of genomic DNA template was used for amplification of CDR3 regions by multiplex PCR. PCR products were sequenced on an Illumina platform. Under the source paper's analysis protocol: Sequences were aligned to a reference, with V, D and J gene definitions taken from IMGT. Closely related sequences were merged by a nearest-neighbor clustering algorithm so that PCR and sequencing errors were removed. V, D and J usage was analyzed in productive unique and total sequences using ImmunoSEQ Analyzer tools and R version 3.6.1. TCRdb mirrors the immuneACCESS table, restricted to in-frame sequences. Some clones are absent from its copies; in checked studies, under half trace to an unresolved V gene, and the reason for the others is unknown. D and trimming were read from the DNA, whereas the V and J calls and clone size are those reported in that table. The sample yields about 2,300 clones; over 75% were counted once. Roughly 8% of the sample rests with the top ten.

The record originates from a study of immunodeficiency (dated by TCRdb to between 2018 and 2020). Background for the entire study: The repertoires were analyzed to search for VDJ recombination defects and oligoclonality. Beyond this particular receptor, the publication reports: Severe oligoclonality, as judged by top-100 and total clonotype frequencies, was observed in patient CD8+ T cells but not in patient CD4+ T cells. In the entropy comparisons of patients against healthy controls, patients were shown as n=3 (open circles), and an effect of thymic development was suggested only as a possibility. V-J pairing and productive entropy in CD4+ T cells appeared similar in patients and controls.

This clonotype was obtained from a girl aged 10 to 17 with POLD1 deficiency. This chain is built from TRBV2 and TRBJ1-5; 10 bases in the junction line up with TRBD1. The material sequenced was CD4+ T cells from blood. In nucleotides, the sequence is TGTGCCAGCAGGGTGACAGGGGGCTTAGTGCCCCAGCATTTT. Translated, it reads CASRVTGGLVPQHF.